A single T cell receptor beta chain is shown here with its context. Its specificity is unknown. The data were obtained in a study of graft-versus-host responses after intestinal transplantation. Here immunoSEQ multiplex PCR was the method, and the copy in TCRdb shows in-frame clones only, minus some. The data show around 90,000 clones, with about 95% seen just once and roughly 0.2% held by the top ten. The starting material was unstimulated CD4+ T cells sorted from spleen or lymph node cells, obtained before transplant. This clonotype was sampled from a human donor who was the organ donor for an intestinal transplant.

The chain's CDR3 is CASSRFYF. The CDR3 region has the DNA TGTGCCAGCAGCCGTTTCTACTTC. The rearrangement uses TRBV11-3 and TRBJ2-7; D is undetermined. From germline, CDR1 is SGHNT and CDR2 YENEEA. The CDR3 extends over 8 amino acids. Trimming shortened V by 5 bases and J by 13 bases, and 6 bases separated the two germline ends.